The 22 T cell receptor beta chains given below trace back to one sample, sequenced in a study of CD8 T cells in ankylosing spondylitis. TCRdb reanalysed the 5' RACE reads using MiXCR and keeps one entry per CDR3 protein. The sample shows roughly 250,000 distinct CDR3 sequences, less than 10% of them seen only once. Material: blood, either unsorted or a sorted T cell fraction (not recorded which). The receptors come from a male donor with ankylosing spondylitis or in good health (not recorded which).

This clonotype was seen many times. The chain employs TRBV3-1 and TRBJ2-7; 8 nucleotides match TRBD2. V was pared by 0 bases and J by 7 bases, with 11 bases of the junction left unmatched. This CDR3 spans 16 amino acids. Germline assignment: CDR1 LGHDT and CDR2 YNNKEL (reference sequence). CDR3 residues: CASSQDVGLVAGEQYF. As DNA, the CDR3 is TGTGCCAGCAGCCAAGATGTGGGACTAGTCGCAGGAGAGCAGTACTTC.

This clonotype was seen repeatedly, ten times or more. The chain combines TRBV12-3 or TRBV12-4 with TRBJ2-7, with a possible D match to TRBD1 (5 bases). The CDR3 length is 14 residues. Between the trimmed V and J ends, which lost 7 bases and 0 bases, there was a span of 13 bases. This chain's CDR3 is CASKKGLPSYEQYF. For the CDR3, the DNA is TGTGCCAGCAAAAAGGGGCTGCCCTCCTACGAGCAGTACTTC.

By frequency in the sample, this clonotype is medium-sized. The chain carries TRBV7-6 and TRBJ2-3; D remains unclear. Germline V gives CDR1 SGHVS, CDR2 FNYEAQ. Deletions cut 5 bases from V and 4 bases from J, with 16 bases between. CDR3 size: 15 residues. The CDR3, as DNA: TGTGCCAGCAGCGGTACAGTATTGAGGCCAGATACGCAGTATTTT. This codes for CASSGTVLRPDTQYF. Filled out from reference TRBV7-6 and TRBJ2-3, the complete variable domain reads GAGVSQSPRYKVTKRGQDVALRCDPISGHVSLYWYRQALGQGPEFLTYFNYEAQQDKSGLPNDRFSAERPEGSISTLTIQRTEQRDSAMYRCASSGTVLRPDTQYFGPGTRLTVL.

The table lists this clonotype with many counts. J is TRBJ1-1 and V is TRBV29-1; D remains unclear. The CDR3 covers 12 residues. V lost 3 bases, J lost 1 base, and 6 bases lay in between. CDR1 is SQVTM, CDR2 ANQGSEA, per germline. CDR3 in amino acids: CSVEYPNTEAFF. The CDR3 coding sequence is TGCAGCGTTGAGTACCCGAACACTGAAGCTTTCTTT. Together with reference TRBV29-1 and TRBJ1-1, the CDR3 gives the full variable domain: SAVISQKPSRDICQRGTSLTIQCQVDSQVTMMFWYRQQPGQSLTLIATANQGSEATYESGFVIDKFPISRPNLTFSTLTVSNMSPEDSSIYLCSVEYPNTEAFFGQGTRLTVV.

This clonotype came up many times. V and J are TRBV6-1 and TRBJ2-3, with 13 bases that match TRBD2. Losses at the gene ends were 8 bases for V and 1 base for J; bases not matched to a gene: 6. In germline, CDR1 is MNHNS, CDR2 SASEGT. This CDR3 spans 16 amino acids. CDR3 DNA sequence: TGTGCCAGCTCCTGGACTAGCGGGAGAGGCACAGATACGCAGTATTTT. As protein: CASSWTSGRGTDTQYF.

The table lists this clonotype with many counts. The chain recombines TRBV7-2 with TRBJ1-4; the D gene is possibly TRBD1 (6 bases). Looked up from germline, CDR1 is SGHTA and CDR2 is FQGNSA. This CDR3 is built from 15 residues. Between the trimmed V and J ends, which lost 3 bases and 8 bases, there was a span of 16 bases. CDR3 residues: CASSFVGGAKEKLFF. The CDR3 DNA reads TGTGCCAGCAGCTTCGTCGGGGGGGCCAAGGAAAAACTGTTTTTT.

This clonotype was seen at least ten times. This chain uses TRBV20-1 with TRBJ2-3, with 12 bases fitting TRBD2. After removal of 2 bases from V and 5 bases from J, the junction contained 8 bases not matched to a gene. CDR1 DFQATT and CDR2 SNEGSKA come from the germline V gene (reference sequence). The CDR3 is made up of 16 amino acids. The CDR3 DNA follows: TGCAGTGCTAGACCCCCTAGCGGGGGGGCCGGAGATACGCAGTATTTT. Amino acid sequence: CSARPPSGGAGDTQYF.

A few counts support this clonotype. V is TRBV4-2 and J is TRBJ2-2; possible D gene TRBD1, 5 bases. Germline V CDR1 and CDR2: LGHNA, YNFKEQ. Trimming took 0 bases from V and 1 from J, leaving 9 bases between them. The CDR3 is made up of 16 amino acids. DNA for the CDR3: TGTGCCAGCAGCCAAGATGGGCAGGGGAACACCGGGGAGCTGTTTTTT. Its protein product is CASSQDGQGNTGELFF.

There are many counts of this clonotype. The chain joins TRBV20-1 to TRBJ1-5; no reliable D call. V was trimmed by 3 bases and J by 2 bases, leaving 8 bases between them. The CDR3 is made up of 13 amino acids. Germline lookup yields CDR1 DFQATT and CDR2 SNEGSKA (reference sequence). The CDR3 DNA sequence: TGCAGTGCTAGTCGGGCAGGCAATCAGCCCCAGCATTTT. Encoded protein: CSASRAGNQPQHF.

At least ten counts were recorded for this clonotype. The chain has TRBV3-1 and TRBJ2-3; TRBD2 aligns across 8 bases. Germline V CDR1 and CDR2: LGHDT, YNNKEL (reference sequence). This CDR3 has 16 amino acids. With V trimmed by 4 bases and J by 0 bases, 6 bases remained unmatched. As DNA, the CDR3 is TGTGCCAGCAGCCGTCGTAGCGGGACTAGCACAGATACGCAGTATTTT. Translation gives CASSRRSGTSTDTQYF.

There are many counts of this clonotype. The CDR3 sequence: CASSEERHPYQPQHF. DNA of the CDR3: TGTGCCAGCAGTGAAGAACGCCATCCTTATCAGCCCCAGCATTTT. The chain recombines TRBV6-1 with TRBJ1-5; no clear D gene. In germline, CDR1 is MNHNS, CDR2 SASEGT. The V gene lost 1 base and the J gene lost 5 bases, with 12 bases spanning the gap. This CDR3 comprises 15 residues.

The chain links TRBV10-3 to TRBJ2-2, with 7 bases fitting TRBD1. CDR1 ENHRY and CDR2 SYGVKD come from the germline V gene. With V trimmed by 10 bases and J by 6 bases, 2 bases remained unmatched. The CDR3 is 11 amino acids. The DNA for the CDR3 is TGTGCCAGTACAGGGGCCGGGGAGCTGTTTTTT. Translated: CASTGAGELFF.

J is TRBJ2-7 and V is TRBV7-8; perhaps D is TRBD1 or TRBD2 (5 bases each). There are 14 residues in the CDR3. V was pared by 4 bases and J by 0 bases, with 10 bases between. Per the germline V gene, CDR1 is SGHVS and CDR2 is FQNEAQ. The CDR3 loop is CASSYRDVSYEQYF. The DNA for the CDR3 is TGTGCCAGCAGCTACCGGGACGTCTCCTACGAGCAGTACTTC.

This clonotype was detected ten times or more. The CDR3 protein is CASTPVAGSYNEQFF. DNA of the CDR3: TGTGCCAGCACCCCCGTTGCGGGATCCTACAATGAGCAGTTCTTC. The chain joins TRBV6-1 to TRBJ2-1, with a tentative D call TRBD2 (6 bases). Germline lookup yields CDR1 MNHNS and CDR2 SASEGT. The V gene lost 7 bases and the J gene lost 1 base, with 14 bases spanning the gap. The CDR3 spans 15 residues.

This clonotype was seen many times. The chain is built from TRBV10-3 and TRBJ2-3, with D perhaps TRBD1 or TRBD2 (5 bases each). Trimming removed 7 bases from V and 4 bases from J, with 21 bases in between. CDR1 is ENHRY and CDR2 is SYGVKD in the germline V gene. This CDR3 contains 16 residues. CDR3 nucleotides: TGTGCCATCACCGAGAGTCTTGGGGGTACCCCAGATACGCAGTATTTT. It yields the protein CAITESLGGTPDTQYF.

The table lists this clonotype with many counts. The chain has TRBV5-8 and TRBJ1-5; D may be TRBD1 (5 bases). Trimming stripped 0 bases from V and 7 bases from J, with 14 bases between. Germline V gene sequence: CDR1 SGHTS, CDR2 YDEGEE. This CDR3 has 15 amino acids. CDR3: CASSLAGEGRQPQHF. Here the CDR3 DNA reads TGTGCCAGCAGCTTGGCCGGAGAGGGACGGCAGCCCCAGCATTTT.

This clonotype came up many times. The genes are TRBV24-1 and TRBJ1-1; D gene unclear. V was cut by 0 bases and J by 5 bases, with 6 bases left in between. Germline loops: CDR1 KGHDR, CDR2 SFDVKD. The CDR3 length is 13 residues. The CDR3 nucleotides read TGTGCCACCAGTGATTTGACCGGGACTGAAGCTTTCTTT. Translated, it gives CATSDLTGTEAFF.

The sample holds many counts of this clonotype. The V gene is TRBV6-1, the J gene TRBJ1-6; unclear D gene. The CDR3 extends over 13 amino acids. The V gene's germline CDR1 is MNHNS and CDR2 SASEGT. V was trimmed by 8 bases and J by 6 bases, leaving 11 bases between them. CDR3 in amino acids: CASQGRSNSPLHF. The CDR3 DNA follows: TGTGCCAGCCAAGGACGCAGTAATTCACCCCTCCACTTT.

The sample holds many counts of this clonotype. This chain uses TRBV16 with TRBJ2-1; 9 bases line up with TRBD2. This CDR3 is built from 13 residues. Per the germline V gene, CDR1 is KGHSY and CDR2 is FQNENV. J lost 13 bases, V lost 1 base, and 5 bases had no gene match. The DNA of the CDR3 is TGTGCCAGCAGCCAATTTTTAGCGGGAGATCAGTTCTTC. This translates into CASSQFLAGDQFF.

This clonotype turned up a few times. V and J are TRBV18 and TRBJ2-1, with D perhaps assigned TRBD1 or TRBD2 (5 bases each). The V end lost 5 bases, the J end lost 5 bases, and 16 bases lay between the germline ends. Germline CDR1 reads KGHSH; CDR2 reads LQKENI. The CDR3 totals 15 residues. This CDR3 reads CASSRGLNSDNEQFF. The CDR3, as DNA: TGTGCCAGCTCAAGGGGTTTGAATAGCGACAATGAGCAGTTCTTC.

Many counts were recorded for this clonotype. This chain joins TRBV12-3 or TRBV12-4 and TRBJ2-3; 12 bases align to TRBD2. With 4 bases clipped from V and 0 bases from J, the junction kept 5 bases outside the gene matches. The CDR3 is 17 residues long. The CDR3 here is CASSSPSGGASTDTQYF. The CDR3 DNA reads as TGTGCCAGCAGTTCCCCTAGCGGGGGGGCTAGCACAGATACGCAGTATTTT.

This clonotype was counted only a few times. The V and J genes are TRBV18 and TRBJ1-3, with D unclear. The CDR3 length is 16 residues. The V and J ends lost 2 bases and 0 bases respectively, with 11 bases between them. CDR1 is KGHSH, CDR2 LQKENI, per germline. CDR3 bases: TGTGCCAGCTCACCATCGCCGGTGAACTCTGGAAACACCATATATTTT. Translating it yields CASSPSPVNSGNTIYF.